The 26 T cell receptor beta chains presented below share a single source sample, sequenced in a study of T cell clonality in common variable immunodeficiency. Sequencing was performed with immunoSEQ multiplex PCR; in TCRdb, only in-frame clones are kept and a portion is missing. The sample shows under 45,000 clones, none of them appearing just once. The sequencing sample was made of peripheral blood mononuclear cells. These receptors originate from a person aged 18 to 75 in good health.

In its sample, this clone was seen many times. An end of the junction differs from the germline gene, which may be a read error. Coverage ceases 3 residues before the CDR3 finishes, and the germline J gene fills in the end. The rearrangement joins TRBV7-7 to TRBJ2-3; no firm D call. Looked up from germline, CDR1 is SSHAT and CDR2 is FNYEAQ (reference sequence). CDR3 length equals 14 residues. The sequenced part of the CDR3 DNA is TGTGCTAGCAGCTTAGAAAAGGGCACAGATACG. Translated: CASSLEKGTDT. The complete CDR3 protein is CASSLEKGTDTQYF.

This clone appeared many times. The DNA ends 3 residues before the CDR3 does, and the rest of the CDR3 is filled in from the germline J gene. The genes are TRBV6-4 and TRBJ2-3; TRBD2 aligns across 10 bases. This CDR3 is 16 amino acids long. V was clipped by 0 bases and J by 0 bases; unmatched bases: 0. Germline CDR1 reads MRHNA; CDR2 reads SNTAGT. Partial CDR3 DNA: TGTGCCAGCAGTGACTCGACTAGCGGGAGCACAGATACG. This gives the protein CASSDSTSGSTDT. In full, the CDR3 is CASSDSTSGSTDTQYF.

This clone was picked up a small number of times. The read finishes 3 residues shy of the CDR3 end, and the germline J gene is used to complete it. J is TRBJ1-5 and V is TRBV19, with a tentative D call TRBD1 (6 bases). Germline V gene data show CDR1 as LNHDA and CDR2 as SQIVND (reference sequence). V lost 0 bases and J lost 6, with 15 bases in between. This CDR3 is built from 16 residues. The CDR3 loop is CASSIEGRKGVQPQHF. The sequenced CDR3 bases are TGTGCCAGTAGTATAGAGGGCAGGAAGGGGGTTCAGCCC.

CDR3 sequence reads: CASSDWQKNEKLFF. CDR3 bases read: TGTGCCAGCAGTGATTGGCAGAAAAATGAAAAA. V and J are TRBV2 and TRBJ1-4; D is unresolved. The read stops 3 residues short of the end of the CDR3; the missing end is completed from the germline J gene. Deletions cut 3 bases from V and 5 bases from J, with 10 bases between. CDR1 and CDR2 (germline): SNHLY, FYNNEI. There are 14 residues in the CDR3.

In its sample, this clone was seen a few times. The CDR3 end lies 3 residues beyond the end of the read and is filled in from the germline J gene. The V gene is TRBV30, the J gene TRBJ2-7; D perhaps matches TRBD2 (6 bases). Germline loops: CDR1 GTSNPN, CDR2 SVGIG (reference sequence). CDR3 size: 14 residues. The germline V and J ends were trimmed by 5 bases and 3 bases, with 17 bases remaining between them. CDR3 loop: CAWAGGIQNYEQYF. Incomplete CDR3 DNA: TGTGCCTGGGCCGGGGGTATCCAAAACTACGAG.

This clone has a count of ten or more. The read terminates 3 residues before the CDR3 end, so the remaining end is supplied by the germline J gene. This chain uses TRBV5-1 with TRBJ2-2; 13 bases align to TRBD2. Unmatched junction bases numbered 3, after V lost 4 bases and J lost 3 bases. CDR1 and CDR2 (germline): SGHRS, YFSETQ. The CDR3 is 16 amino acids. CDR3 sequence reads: CASSTGLAGDTGELFF. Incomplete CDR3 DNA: TGCGCCAGCAGCACAGGACTAGCGGGAGACACCGGGGAG.

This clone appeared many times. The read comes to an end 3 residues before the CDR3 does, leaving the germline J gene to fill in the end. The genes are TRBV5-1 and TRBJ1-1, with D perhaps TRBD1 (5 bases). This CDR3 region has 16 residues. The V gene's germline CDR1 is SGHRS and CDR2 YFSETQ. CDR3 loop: CASSLVPGPGDWEAFF. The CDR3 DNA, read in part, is TGCGCCAGCAGCTTGGTCCCAGGGCCTGGGGACTGGGAA.

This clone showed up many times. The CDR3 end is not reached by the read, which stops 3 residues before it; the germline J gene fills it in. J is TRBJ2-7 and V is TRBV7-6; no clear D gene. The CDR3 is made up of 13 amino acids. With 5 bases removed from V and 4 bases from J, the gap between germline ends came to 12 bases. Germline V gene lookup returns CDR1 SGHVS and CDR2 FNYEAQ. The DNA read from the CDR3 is TGTGCCAGCAGCCCTTTTAAAGGTTACGAG. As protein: CASSPFKGYE. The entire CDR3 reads CASSPFKGYEQYF.

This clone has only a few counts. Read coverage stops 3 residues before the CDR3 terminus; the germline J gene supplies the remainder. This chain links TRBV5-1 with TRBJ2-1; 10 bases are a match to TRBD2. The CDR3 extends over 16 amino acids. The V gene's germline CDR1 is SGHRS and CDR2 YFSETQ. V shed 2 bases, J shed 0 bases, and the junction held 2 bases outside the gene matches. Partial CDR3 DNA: TGCGCCAGCAGCTTATTAGCGGGGGGCTCCTACAATGAG. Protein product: CASSLLAGGSYNE. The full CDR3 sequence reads CASSLLAGGSYNEQFF.

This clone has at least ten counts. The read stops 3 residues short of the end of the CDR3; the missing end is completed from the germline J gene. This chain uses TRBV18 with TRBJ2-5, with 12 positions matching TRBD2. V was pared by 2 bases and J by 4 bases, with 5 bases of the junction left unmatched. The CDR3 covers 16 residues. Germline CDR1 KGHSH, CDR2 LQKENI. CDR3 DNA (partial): TGTGCCAGCTCACCAAATCTAGCGGGGGGGCCAGAGACC. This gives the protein CASSPNLAGGPET. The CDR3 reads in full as CASSPNLAGGPETQYF. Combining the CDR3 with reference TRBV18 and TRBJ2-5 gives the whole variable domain NAGVMQNPRHLVRRRGQEARLRCSPMKGHSHVYWYRQLPEEGLKFMVYLQKENIIDESGMPKERFSAEFPKEGPSILRIQQVVRGDSAAYFCASSPNLAGGPETQYFGPGTRLLVL.

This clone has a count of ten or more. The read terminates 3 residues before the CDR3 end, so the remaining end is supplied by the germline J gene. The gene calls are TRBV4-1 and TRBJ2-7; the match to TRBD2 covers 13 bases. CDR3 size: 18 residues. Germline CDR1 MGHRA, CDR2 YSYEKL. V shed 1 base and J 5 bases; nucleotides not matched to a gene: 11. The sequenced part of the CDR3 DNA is TGCGCCAGCAGCCAAGCGGCTGGACTAGCGGGGGCAAGGGACGAG. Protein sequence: CASSQAAGLAGARDE. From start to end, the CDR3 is CASSQAAGLAGARDEQYF.

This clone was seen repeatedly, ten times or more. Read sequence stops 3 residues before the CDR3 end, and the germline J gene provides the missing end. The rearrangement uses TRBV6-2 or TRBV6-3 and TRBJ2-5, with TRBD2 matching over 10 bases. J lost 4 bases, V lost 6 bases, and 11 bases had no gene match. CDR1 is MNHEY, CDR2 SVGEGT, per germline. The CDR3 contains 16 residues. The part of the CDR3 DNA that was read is TGTGCCAGCAGCCTCGGAGTAGCGGGGGGCCTAGAGACC. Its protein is CASSLGVAGGLET. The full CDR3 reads CASSLGVAGGLETQYF.

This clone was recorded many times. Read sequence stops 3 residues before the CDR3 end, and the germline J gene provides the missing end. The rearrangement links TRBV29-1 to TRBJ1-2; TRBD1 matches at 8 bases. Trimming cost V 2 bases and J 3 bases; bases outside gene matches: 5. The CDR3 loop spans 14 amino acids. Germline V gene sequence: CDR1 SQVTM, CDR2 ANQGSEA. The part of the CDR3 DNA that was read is TGCAGCGTTGAATCGGACAGGGTGTACTATGGC. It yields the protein CSVESDRVYYG. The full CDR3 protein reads CSVESDRVYYGYTF. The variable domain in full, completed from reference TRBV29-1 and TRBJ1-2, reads SAVISQKPSRDICQRGTSLTIQCQVDSQVTMMFWYRQQPGQSLTLIATANQGSEATYESGFVIDKFPISRPNLTFSTLTVSNMSPEDSSIYLCSVESDRVYYGYTFGSGTRLTVV.

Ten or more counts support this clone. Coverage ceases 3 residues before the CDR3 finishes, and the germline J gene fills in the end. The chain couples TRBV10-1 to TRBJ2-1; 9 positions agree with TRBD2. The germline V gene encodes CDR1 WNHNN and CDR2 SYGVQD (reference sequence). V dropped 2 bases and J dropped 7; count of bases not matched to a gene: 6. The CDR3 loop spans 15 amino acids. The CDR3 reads CASSELSGRGNEQFF. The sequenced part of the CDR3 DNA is TGCGCCAGCAGTGAGCTTAGCGGGAGAGGTAATGAG.

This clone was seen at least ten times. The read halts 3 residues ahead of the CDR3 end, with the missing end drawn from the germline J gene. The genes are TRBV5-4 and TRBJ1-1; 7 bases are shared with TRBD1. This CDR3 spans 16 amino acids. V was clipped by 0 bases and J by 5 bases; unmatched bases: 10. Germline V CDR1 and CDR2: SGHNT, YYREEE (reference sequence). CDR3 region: CASSLEDGTRGTEAFF. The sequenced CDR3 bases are TGTGCCAGCAGCTTGGAGGACGGCACCAGGGGGACTGAA.

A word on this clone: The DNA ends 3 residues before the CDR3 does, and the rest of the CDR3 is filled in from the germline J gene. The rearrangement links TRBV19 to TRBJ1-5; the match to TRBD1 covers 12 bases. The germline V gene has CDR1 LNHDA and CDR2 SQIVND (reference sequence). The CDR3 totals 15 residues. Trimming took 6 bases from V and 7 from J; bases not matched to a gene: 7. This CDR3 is CASRPGQGAVQPQHF. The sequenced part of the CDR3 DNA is TGTGCCAGTAGGCCGGGACAGGGGGCCGTGCAGCCC.

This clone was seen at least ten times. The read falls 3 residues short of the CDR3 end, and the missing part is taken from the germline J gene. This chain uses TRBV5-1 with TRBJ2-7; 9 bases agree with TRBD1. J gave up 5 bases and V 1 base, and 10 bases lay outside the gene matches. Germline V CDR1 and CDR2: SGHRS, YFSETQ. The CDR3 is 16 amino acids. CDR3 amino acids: CASSLSPRDRVNEQYF. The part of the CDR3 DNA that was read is TGCGCCAGCAGCTTGTCCCCCCGGGACAGGGTCAACGAG.

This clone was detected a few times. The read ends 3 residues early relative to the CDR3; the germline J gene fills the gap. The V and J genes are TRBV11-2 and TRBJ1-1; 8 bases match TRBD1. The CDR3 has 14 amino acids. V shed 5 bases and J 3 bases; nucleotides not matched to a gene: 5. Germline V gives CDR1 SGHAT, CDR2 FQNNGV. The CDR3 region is CASSRNRGDTEAFF. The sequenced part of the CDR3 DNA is TGTGCCAGCAGCCGAAACAGGGGGGACACTGAA.

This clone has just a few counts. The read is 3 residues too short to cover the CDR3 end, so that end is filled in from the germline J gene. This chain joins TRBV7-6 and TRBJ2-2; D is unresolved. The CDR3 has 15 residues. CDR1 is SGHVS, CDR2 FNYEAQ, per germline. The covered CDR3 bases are TGTGCCAGCAGCTTAGGGGCAGGAATGAGAGAAAAG. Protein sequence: CASSLGAGMREK. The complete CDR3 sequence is CASSLGAGMREKLFF.

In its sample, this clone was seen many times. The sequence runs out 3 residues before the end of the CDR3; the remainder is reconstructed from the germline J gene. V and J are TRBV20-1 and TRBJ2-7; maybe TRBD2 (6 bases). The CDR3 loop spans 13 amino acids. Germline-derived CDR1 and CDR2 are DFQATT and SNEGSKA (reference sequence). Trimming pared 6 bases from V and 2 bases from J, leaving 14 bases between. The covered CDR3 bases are TGCAGTGCCCAACCTAGCGAACCCTACGAG. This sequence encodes CSAQPSEPYE. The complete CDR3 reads CSAQPSEPYEQYF.

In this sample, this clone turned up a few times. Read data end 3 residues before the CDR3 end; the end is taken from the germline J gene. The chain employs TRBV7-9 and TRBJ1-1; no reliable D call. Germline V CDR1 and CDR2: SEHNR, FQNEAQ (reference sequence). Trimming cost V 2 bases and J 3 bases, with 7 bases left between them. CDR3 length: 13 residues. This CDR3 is CASSLQSDTEAFF. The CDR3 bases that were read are TGTGCCAGCAGCTTACAAAGCGACACTGAA.

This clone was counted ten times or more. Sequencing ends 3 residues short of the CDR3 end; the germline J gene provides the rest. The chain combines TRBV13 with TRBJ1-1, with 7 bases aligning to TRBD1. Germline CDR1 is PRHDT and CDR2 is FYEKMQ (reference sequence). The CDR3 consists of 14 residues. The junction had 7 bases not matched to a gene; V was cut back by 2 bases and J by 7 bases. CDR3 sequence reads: CASSLRRGLSEAFF. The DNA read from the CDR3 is TGTGCCAGCAGCTTACGAAGGGGGCTGAGTGAA.

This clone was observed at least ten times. This CDR3 is CASSSLALEQYF. CDR3 bases read: TGTGCCAGCAGCTCCCTAGCGCTCGAG. The chain links TRBV5-6 to TRBJ2-7; D possibly corresponds to TRBD2 (6 bases). Coverage ceases 3 residues before the CDR3 finishes, and the germline J gene fills in the end. Trimming shortened V by 3 bases and J by 6 bases, and 10 bases separated the two germline ends. Looked up from germline, CDR1 is SGHDT and CDR2 is YYEEEE. The CDR3 spans 12 residues.

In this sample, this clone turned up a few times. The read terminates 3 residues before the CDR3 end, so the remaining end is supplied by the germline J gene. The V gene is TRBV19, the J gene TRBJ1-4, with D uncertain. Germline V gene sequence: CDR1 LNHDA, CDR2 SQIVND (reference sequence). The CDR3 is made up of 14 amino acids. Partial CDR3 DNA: TGTGCCAGTAGTATAGTTAAGTACACCGGGGAA. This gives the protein CASSIVKYTGE. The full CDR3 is CASSIVKYTGELFF.

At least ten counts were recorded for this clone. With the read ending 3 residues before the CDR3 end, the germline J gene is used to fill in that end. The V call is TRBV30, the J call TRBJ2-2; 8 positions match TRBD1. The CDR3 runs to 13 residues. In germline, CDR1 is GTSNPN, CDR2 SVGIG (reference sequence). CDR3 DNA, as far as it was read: TGTGCGGGACAGGACGCAACTAATGAAAAG. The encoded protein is CAGQDATNEK. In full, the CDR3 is CAGQDATNEKLFF.

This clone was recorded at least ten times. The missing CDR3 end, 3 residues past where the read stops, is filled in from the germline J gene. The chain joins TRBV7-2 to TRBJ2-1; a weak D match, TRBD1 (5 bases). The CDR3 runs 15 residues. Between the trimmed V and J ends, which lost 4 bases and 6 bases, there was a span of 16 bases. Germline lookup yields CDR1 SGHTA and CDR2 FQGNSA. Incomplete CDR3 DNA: TGTGCCAGCAGCTCTCAGGGTATAGGGCCCAATGAG. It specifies CASSSQGIGPNE. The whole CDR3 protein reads CASSSQGIGPNEQFF.